The rows below give T cell receptor beta chains drawn from one sample of a study of response to subunit inactivated influenza vaccine. In TCRdb, the RT-PCR reads were re-called with MiXCR into one record per CDR3 protein. The sample consists of 400,000 to 550,000 distinct CDR3 sequences, about 25% of them appearing once. The sample was CD4+ T cells sorted from PBMCs, taken 5 to 6 days after vaccination. These receptors were taken from a man aged 50 to 59 who received an inactivated influenza vaccine. CDR3s include the opening cysteine and the closing phenylalanine or tryptophan. D genes are given only for firm matches. The size of a clone is reported for some rows only, either as once, few or many, or as a class for expanded clones.

j_call v_call d_call clone_size cdr3_aa cdr3_nt
TRBJ2-1 TRBV5-1 TRBD2 NA CASSLPSGRGNEQFF TGCGCCAGCAGCTTACCTAGCGGGAGGGGTAATGAGCAGTTCTTC
TRBJ2-1 TRBV29-1 TRBD2 NA CSVDATSGRWYNEQFF TGCAGCGTTGACGCGACTAGCGGGAGGTGGTACAATGAGCAGTTCTTC
TRBJ2-7 TRBV7-6 NA few CASSRDSTSGYEQYF TGTGCCAGCAGCCGAGATAGTACGTCAGGCTACGAGCAGTACTTC
TRBJ2-7 TRBV2 TRBD1 few CASSEEGQGGEQYF TGTGCCAGCAGTGAAGAGGGACAGGGAGGCGAGCAGTACTTC
TRBJ2-1 TRBV4-2 TRBD2 NA CASGHPGLVGSEQFF TGTGCCAGCGGCCACCCGGGACTAGTGGGGAGTGAGCAGTTCTTC
TRBJ2-4 TRBV5-1 TRBD2 NA CASSNGLAGDQKNIQYF TGCGCCAGCAGCAATGGACTAGCGGGAGATCAAAAAAACATTCAGTACTTC
TRBJ1-5 TRBV4-1 NA NA CASSQEQPQRGQPQHF TGCGCCAGCAGCCAAGAGCAGCCCCAGCGAGGGCAGCCCCAGCATTTT
TRBJ2-7 TRBV6-5 TRBD2 few CASLSGSYEQYF TGTGCCAGCCTTAGCGGGAGTTACGAGCAGTACTTC
TRBJ1-2 TRBV15 NA NA CATSREGGYNYGYTF TGTGCCACCAGCAGAGAAGGGGGATATAACTATGGCTACACCTTC
TRBJ2-6 TRBV6-5 TRBD1 NA CASSYSTGSGANVLTF TGTGCCAGCAGTTACTCGACAGGGTCCGGGGCCAACGTCCTGACTTTC
TRBJ1-2 TRBV7-9 NA few CASSLVSSKVGYTF TGTGCCAGCAGCTTAGTGTCGTCTAAGGTCGGCTACACCTTC
TRBJ1-1 TRBV7-2 TRBD1 NA CASSLASTGGATEAFF TGTGCCAGCAGCTTAGCTTCCACAGGGGGTGCGACTGAAGCTTTCTTT
TRBJ2-1 TRBV10-3 NA NA CAMAGPGLGVNEQFF TGTGCCATGGCGGGCCCGGGACTGGGGGTCAATGAGCAGTTCTTC
TRBJ1-2 TRBV12-3/TRBV12-4 TRBD1 NA CASSLSGQGPSGYTF TGTGCCAGCAGTCTCTCCGGACAGGGACCGAGCGGCTACACCTTC
TRBJ2-7 TRBV14 TRBD1 NA CASSQPTGADEQYF TGTGCCAGCAGCCAGCCGACAGGGGCGGACGAGCAGTACTTC
TRBJ1-6 TRBV2 TRBD1 NA CASSVNTGDNSPLHF TGTGCCAGCAGTGTAAACACAGGGGATAATTCACCCCTCCACTTT
TRBJ2-2 TRBV7-8 NA NA CASSLRSSGGNTGELFF TGTGCCAGCAGCTTACGATCGAGCGGAGGGAACACCGGGGAGCTGTTTTTT
TRBJ2-2 TRBV5-1 NA NA CASRRDTTNTGELFF TGCGCCAGCAGACGGGACACGACGAACACCGGGGAGCTGTTTTTT
TRBJ1-2 TRBV5-1 NA NA CASSLGRGANYGYTF TGCGCCAGCAGCTTGGGGCGGGGTGCTAACTATGGCTACACCTTC
TRBJ2-1 TRBV30 NA few CAWAPLPYNEQFF TGTGCCTGGGCTCCACTACCGTACAATGAGCAGTTCTTC
TRBJ2-7 TRBV7-8 TRBD2 few CASSLKLAGAYEQYF TGTGCCAGCAGCTTAAAACTAGCGGGAGCCTACGAGCAGTACTTC
TRBJ2-7 TRBV20-1 NA few CSASETTTYEQYF TGCAGTGCTAGCGAGACTACTACCTACGAGCAGTACTTC
TRBJ2-3 TRBV6-2/TRBV6-3 TRBD2 few CASSRGTSGVKDTQYF TGTGCCAGCAGTCGGGGGACTAGCGGGGTAAAAGATACGCAGTATTTT
TRBJ2-7 TRBV4-1 NA NA CASSQFVTEPSYEQYF TGCGCCAGCAGCCAGTTTGTGACCGAGCCCTCCTACGAGCAGTACTTC
TRBJ2-7 TRBV7-9 NA NA CASSLRQTGSSYEQYF TGTGCCAGCAGCTTACGTCAGACGGGAAGCTCCTACGAGCAGTACTTC
TRBJ2-1 TRBV20-1 NA many CSARDWGLQTEQFF TGCAGTGCTAGAGATTGGGGACTCCAGACTGAGCAGTTCTTC
TRBJ2-1 TRBV24-1 NA few CATSDSGLAIYNEQFF TGTGCCACCAGTGATAGTGGGCTAGCGATCTACAATGAGCAGTTCTTC
TRBJ2-3 TRBV9 TRBD1 few CASSVEFSGQGHRADTQYF TGTGCCAGCAGCGTAGAGTTCTCGGGACAGGGGCATCGCGCAGATACGCAGTATTTT
TRBJ1-2 TRBV5-5 NA NA CASSFRTGPVGGYTF TGTGCCAGCAGCTTTAGAACAGGACCCGTAGGAGGCTACACCTTC
TRBJ2-1 TRBV6-5 TRBD2 few CASSYSGTSGSGGVF TGTGCCAGCAGTTACTCGGGCACTAGCGGGAGCGGCGGAGTCTTC
TRBJ1-1 TRBV10-3 NA NA CAISLQGSTEAFF TGTGCCATCAGCCTACAGGGATCGACTGAAGCTTTCTTT
TRBJ1-5 TRBV4-2 TRBD1 NA CASSQEEQGAGPQHF TGTGCCAGCAGCCAAGAGGAACAGGGGGCAGGCCCCCAGCATTTT
TRBJ1-5 TRBV4-2 NA few CASSQDGLGAYRNQPQHF TGTGCCAGCAGCCAAGATGGCCTGGGGGCTTATCGCAATCAGCCCCAGCATTTT
TRBJ2-6 TRBV3-1 NA NA CASSHQTGANVLTF TGTGCCAGCAGCCACCAAACCGGGGCCAACGTCCTGACTTTC
TRBJ2-3 TRBV20-1 TRBD2 NA CSAPPGGGADTQYF TGCAGTGCTCCGCCCGGGGGGGGCGCAGATACGCAGTATTTT
TRBJ2-2 TRBV28 NA few CASSLTFGELFF TGTGCCAGCAGTCTGACATTCGGGGAGCTGTTTTTT
TRBJ1-2 TRBV20-1 NA few CSARESQYGPNYGYTF TGCAGTGCTAGAGAAAGTCAGTACGGACCTAACTATGGCTACACCTTC
TRBJ2-5 TRBV3-1 NA NA CASSQNPRWGRGVQETQYF TGTGCCAGCAGCCAGAACCCACGTTGGGGCAGGGGGGTTCAAGAGACCCAGTACTTC
TRBJ2-3 TRBV5-1 TRBD2 few CASSFTSGEPTDTQYF TGCGCCAGCAGCTTCACTAGCGGGGAGCCCACAGATACGCAGTATTTT
TRBJ2-5 TRBV5-5 TRBD1 many CASRADRVRGETQYF TGTGCCAGCAGAGCTGACAGGGTGAGGGGAGAGACCCAGTACTTC
TRBJ2-1 TRBV20-1 NA NA CCARDLQAYNEQFF TGCTGTGCTAGAGATCTCCAGGCCTACAATGAGCAGTTCTTC
TRBJ2-1 TRBV28 NA NA CASSRALPYNEQFF TGTGCCAGCAGCCGGGCCCTTCCCTACAATGAGCAGTTCTTC
TRBJ1-5 TRBV12-3/TRBV12-4 NA NA CVSRTGWRGNQPQHF TGTGTCAGCAGGACGGGTTGGAGGGGCAATCAGCCCCAGCATTTT
TRBJ2-7 TRBV19 NA NA CASSTVNGYYEQYF TGTGCCAGTAGCACGGTCAATGGGTACTACGAGCAGTACTTC
TRBJ1-5 TRBV12-3/TRBV12-4 NA few CASSGSPKPQHF TGTGCCAGCAGCGGGTCCCCGAAGCCCCAGCATTTT
TRBJ2-1 TRBV28 TRBD1 few CASNRGTGDGNEQFF TGTGCCAGCAATCGTGGGACAGGGGATGGCAATGAGCAGTTCTTC
TRBJ2-3 TRBV28 TRBD2 NA CASSPSGGVSDTQYF TGTGCCAGCAGCCCTAGCGGGGGGGTTTCCGATACGCAGTATTTT
TRBJ2-7 TRBV11-1 NA NA CASSRDLGEQYF TGTGCCAGCAGCCGGGACTTGGGGGAGCAGTACTTC
TRBJ2-7 TRBV6-5 NA NA CASSYTYGDNSYEQYF TGTGCCAGCAGTTATACTTACGGGGACAACTCCTACGAGCAGTACTTC
TRBJ2-3 TRBV4-3 NA NA CASSQDLRATGADTQYF TGCGCCAGCAGCCAAGATCTTCGAGCCACCGGGGCAGATACGCAGTATTTT
TRBJ2-5 TRBV12-3/TRBV12-4 NA NA CASIRLYQETQYF TGTGCCAGCATCCGACTATACCAAGAGACCCAGTACTTC
TRBJ2-1 TRBV7-2 TRBD1 NA CASSLARDREQFF TGTGCCAGCAGCTTAGCGAGGGACAGAGAGCAGTTCTTC
TRBJ2-7 TRBV12-3/TRBV12-4 TRBD2 few CASSLRPVGLGGYEQYF TGTGCCAGCAGTTTAAGACCGGTGGGACTAGGAGGCTACGAGCAGTACTTC
TRBJ2-1 TRBV7-9 NA NA CASSHGVAGTLIEQFF TGTGCCAGCAGCCACGGCGTTGCGGGAACCCTCATCGAGCAGTTCTTC
TRBJ2-5 TRBV11-2 TRBD2 NA CASSPLASGRGETQYF TGTGCCAGCAGCCCCCTGGCTAGCGGGAGGGGAGAGACCCAGTACTTC
TRBJ2-1 TRBV4-3 TRBD2 NA CASSLTSGGAGEQFF TGCGCCAGCAGCCTGACTAGCGGGGGGGCCGGTGAGCAGTTCTTC